These T cell receptor beta chains were read from a single sample in a study of CD8+ T cells in alopecia areata. Measured with immunoSEQ multiplex PCR; TCRdb has only the in-frame clones, and not every one. The sample gives approximately 210,000 clones, 43% of which show up once; 2.6% is in the top ten. Sequenced here: CD4+ T cells sorted from blood, sampled between weeks 36 and 40, from a patient treated with tofacitinib. Receptors originate from a human donor with alopecia areata. Each CDR3 is given without its conserved first and last residue. The D gene is left open where the match is weak.

j_call v_call d_call cdr3_aa
TRBJ2-2 TRBV30 NA AWSVPGAPPGELF
TRBJ2-7 TRBV27 TRBD1 ASRGTAYEQY
TRBJ1-1 TRBV30 NA AWSPLRTAEAF
TRBJ1-2 TRBV6-5 NA ASSGGIQCT
TRBJ2-1 TRBV7-9 TRBD2 ASSLPKRERHNEQF
TRBJ2-7 TRBV4-2 TRBD1 ASSQGTRDRAYEQY
TRBJ1-3 TRBV9 NA ASSVASGNTIY
TRBJ2-3 TRBV30 TRBD2 ACPRTSGREDTQY
TRBJ2-7 TRBV27 NA ASSLTPRASYEQY
TRBJ2-5 TRBV10-3 NA AISVGVGETQY
TRBJ2-6 TRBV5-4 TRBD1 ASSPQGASSGANVLT
TRBJ2-7 TRBV30 TRBD1 AWGSGQGAGEQY
TRBJ2-7 TRBV6-5 NA ASSYSTGYEQY
TRBJ1-2 TRBV4-3 NA ASSSSLNYGYT
TRBJ2-1 TRBV2 NA ASSEAGNEQF
TRBJ2-3 TRBV5-1 TRBD2 ASSFAGDWTDTQY
TRBJ2-3 TRBV4-3 TRBD2 ASSQERAGGPTDTQY
TRBJ2-7 TRBV29-1 TRBD1 SVTGTGATYEQY
TRBJ1-3 TRBV6-6 TRBD1 ASSGTGGNTIY
TRBJ1-2 TRBV5-1 TRBD1 ASSRDRGLDGYT
TRBJ2-1 TRBV28 TRBD1 ASTGTDGGYSYNEQF
TRBJ2-7 TRBV29-1 NA SVELGFGLGQY
TRBJ2-7 TRBV27 TRBD2 ASSGTSGYEQY
TRBJ2-5 TRBV7-2 NA ASSFGRSYQETQY
TRBJ2-7 TRBV2 TRBD1 ASRTTGLAYEQY
TRBJ2-5 TRBV18 NA ASSFKETQY
TRBJ2-3 TRBV5-1 NA ASSLGGPDTQY
TRBJ1-2 TRBV7-6 NA ASSSYDWGGYT
TRBJ2-3 TRBV4-1 NA ASSQGRAGTDTQY
TRBJ1-1 TRBV29-1 NA SVVRDGTEAF
TRBJ1-4 TRBV7-2 TRBD1 ASSSAGTGGEKLF
TRBJ2-2 TRBV6-5 NA ATSPQTGSTGELF
TRBJ1-5 TRBV7-3 NA ATRDRRYQPQH
TRBJ2-7 TRBV7-2 NA ASSLEGGNAYEQY
TRBJ2-1 TRBV4-1 TRBD2 ASSQEPGLAGLNEQF
TRBJ2-5 TRBV5-1 NA ASSSAAHQETQY